Shown below are 11 T cell receptor beta chains from a single sample sequenced in a study of cytomegalovirus exposure and HLA in healthy donors. Primers for the PCR totalled 60 Vbeta and 13 Jbeta. Sequenced by immunoSEQ multiplex PCR; TCRdb stores in-frame clones only, minus some. The sample includes 130,000 to 150,000 clones, 60% to 85% of them seen just once. The sample consisted of PBMCs. The source is a male donor in good health and CMV-seronegative.

V gene TRBV5-1 combines with J gene TRBJ1-6, with TRBD1 identical over 9 bases. Germline V gene lookup returns CDR1 SGHRS and CDR2 YFSETQ. V trimming: 3 bases; J trimming: 4 bases; junction bases outside the gene matches: 5. The CDR3 loop spans 16 amino acids. The CDR3 nucleotides are TGCGCCAGCAGCTCCGGGACAGGGCCTTATAATTCACCCCTCCACTTT. As protein: CASSSGTGPYNSPLHF.

This clone was detected only a few times. The chain links TRBV9 to TRBJ2-1, with TRBD1 matching over 9 bases. The CDR3 has 14 residues. V was pared by 3 bases and J by 7 bases, with 5 bases of the junction left unmatched. Germline V gives CDR1 SGDLS, CDR2 YYNGEE. CDR3 sequence: CASSATQGANEQFF. In DNA, the CDR3 is TGTGCCAGCAGCGCTACACAGGGGGCGAATGAGCAGTTCTTC.

The chain combines TRBV7-9 with TRBJ1-4; unclear D gene. This CDR3 region has 15 residues. The germline V gene encodes CDR1 SEHNR and CDR2 FQNEAQ (reference sequence). The germline V and J ends were trimmed by 1 base and 3 bases, with 9 bases remaining between them. In DNA, the CDR3 is TGTGCCAGCAGCTTAGTTCCGGGTTCTAATGAAAAACTGTTTTTT. Translation: CASSLVPGSNEKLFF.

This chain joins TRBV9 and TRBJ2-7; 7 bases align to TRBD1. Losses at the gene ends were 0 bases for V and 2 bases for J; bases not matched to a gene: 2. The CDR3 contains 14 residues. The germline gives CDR1 SGDLS, CDR2 YYNGEE. As DNA, the CDR3 is TGTGCCAGCAGCGTAGACAGGGGACCCTACGAGCAGTACTTC. Translating gives CASSVDRGPYEQYF. The variable domain in full, with the rest retrieved from reference TRBV9 and TRBJ2-7, is DSGVTQTPKHLITATGQRVTLRCSPRSGDLSVYWYQQSLDQGLQFLIQYYNGEERAKGNILERFSAQQFPDLHSELNLSSLELGDSALYFCASSVDRGPYEQYFGPGTRLTVT.

The chain recombines TRBV27 with TRBJ1-2; TRBD1 agrees at 9 bases. V gave up 5 bases and J gave up 4 bases; unmatched junction bases: 5. Germline V gives CDR1 MNHEY, CDR2 SMNVEV (reference sequence). The CDR3 loop spans 14 amino acids. This CDR3 reads CASSMGTGFYGYTF. Here the CDR3 DNA reads TGTGCCAGCAGTATGGGGACAGGGTTCTATGGCTACACCTTC.

As regards this clone: At one end the junction does not follow the germline gene, possibly because of a read error. The chain joins TRBV6-5 to TRBJ1-2; 11 bases fit TRBD1. The CDR3 is 14 amino acids. Germline assignment: CDR1 MNHEY and CDR2 SVGAGI. CDR3: CASSKGQGANGYPF. The CDR3 nucleotides read TGTGCCAGCAGTAAAGGACAGGGGGCTAATGGCTACCCCTTC.

The CDR3 DNA reads as TGTGCCAGCAGCCAAGATCATTATGGCTACACCTTC. The encoded protein is CASSQDHYGYTF. This chain connects TRBV14 to TRBJ1-2; D gene unclear. The CDR3 is made up of 12 amino acids. CDR1 is SGHDN and CDR2 is FVKESK in the germline V gene. V lost 0 bases to trimming and J lost 5 bases, with 4 bases between them.

V is TRBV5-6 and J is TRBJ2-5; 7 nucleotides line up with TRBD1. The CDR3 has 15 amino acids. The V gene end was trimmed by 4 bases and the J gene end by 1 base; junction bases not matched to a gene: 7. Looked up from germline, CDR1 is SGHDT and CDR2 is YYEEEE. CDR3 residues: CASSLEGTAQETQYF. Written as DNA, the CDR3 is TGTGCCAGCAGCCTTGAAGGGACAGCCCAAGAGACCCAGTACTTC.

V and J are TRBV6-5 and TRBJ2-3, with D possibly TRBD2 on 5 matching bases. With 6 bases removed from V and 0 bases from J, the gap between germline ends came to 13 bases. The CDR3 contains 15 residues. CDR1 and CDR2 from the germline V gene are MNHEY and SVGAGI. The CDR3: CASSASGDSTDTQYF. DNA of the CDR3: TGTGCCAGCAGCGCAAGCGGAGACAGCACAGATACGCAGTATTTT.

The chain carries TRBV9 and TRBJ2-7, with 8 bases fitting TRBD2. V lost 3 bases and J lost 5; bases outside the gene matches: 13. Germline assignment: CDR1 SGDLS and CDR2 YYNGEE. The CDR3 runs 16 residues. The CDR3 coding sequence is TGTGCCAGCAGCGACATACCACCGGGACTAGAAGACGAGCAGTACTTC. It codes for CASSDIPPGLEDEQYF.

The chain carries TRBV27 and TRBJ1-1; D perhaps matches TRBD1 (5 bases). The V gene's germline CDR1 is MNHEY and CDR2 SMNVEV (reference sequence). Trimming cost V 5 bases and J 4 bases, with 14 bases left between them. This CDR3 has 14 residues. The DNA of the CDR3 is TGTGCCAGCAGTGGGGGGACCGAGATCACTGAAGCTTTCTTT. Its protein product is CASSGGTEITEAFF.